This passage covers 8 T cell receptor beta chains from one sample sequenced in a study of cytotoxic CD8 clonotypes in ibrutinib-treated CLL. Repertoires were generated with immunoSEQ multiplex PCR, while TCRdb's copy carries only in-frame clones and drops some. The sample yields around 60,000 clones, 45% to 65% seen once. This specimen was PBMCs, taken after 12 months of ibrutinib treatment. These receptor sequences come from a human donor with chronic lymphocytic leukemia.

With regard to this clone: Germline and junction disagree at one end, which may indicate a read error. The chain is built from TRBV10-3 and TRBJ1-5, with 11 positions matching TRBD1. CDR1 is ENHRY, CDR2 SYGVKD, per germline. The CDR3 sequence is 16 residues long. The CDR3, as DNA: TGTGCCAGCAGTGAATGGACAGGGGGCGAAGCTCAGCCCCAGCATTTT. Amino acids: CASSEWTGGEAQPQHF.

For this clone: The junction differs from germline at one of its ends, possibly a read error. The gene calls are TRBV6-5 and TRBJ1-2, with D unclear. The CDR3 runs to 13 residues. Per germline, CDR1 MNHEY and CDR2 SVGAGI. The CDR3 loop reads CATSDRANYGYTF. DNA for the CDR3: TGTGCCACCAGTGATCGGGCTAACTATGGCTACACCTTC.

In this sample, this clone turned up many times. The CDR3 region is CASSSGSEQPQHF. In DNA form, the CDR3 reads TGTGCCAGCAGTTCAGGGTCCGAGCAGCCCCAGCATTTT. The chain carries TRBV27 and TRBJ1-5; the D gene is possibly TRBD1 (5 bases). The CDR3 consists of 13 residues. V shed 4 bases and J shed 7 bases, with 11 bases lying between them. Germline V gene lookup returns CDR1 MNHEY and CDR2 SMNVEV (reference sequence).

The chain joins TRBV6-5 to TRBJ1-2; tentative D call: TRBD1 (6 bases). The germline V gene encodes CDR1 MNHEY and CDR2 SVGAGI. The CDR3 extends over 11 amino acids. Deletions cut 5 bases from V and 8 bases from J, with 9 bases between. The CDR3 DNA reads TGTGCCAGCAGTCCAGGGGACGGCTACACCTTC. Amino acids: CASSPGDGYTF.

The chain couples TRBV18 to TRBJ2-4; D is ambiguous. The V end was cut by 3 bases, the J end by 6 bases, with 15 bases between. Germline V CDR1 and CDR2: KGHSH, LQKENI. This CDR3 has 15 amino acids. The CDR3 loop reads CASSPTESLGNIQYF. CDR3 bases: TGTGCCAGCTCACCGACTGAATCGTTAGGAAACATTCAGTACTTC.

This clone was counted at least ten times. The CDR3 loop reads CASSLEVYGYTF. As DNA, the CDR3 is TGTGCCAGCAGCTTAGAGGTCTATGGCTACACCTTC. The chain employs TRBV7-2 and TRBJ1-2; D is uncertain. V shed 1 base and J shed 4 bases, with 4 bases lying between them. The CDR3 has 12 residues. Germline loops: CDR1 SGHTA, CDR2 FQGNSA.

J is TRBJ2-2 and V is TRBV19; 12 bases fit TRBD1. The germline gives CDR1 LNHDA, CDR2 SQIVND (reference sequence). This CDR3 has 14 amino acids. The V gene end was trimmed by 10 bases and the J gene end by 7 bases; junction bases not matched to a gene: 7. CDR3 residues: CATGTGGLSGELFF. DNA for the CDR3: TGTGCCACGGGGACAGGGGGCTTGAGCGGGGAGCTGTTTTTT. The variable domain in full, completed from reference TRBV19 and TRBJ2-2, reads DGGITQSPKYLFRKEGQNVTLSCEQNLNHDAMYWYRQDPGQGLRLIYYSQIVNDFQKGDIAEGYSVSREKKESFPLTVTSAQKNPTAFYLCATGTGGLSGELFFGEGSRLTVL.

The V and J genes are TRBV18 and TRBJ1-2, with D hard to call. This CDR3 is 15 amino acids long. V lost 6 bases and J 4 bases, leaving 18 bases between the germline ends. The germline CDR1 and CDR2 sequences are KGHSH and LQKENI. The CDR3 DNA reads as TGTGCCAGCTCCACCAATGTCGTATCAGGCTATGGCTACACCTTC. Protein product: CASSTNVVSGYGYTF.